The 8 T cell receptor beta chains reported below all come from one sample, sequenced in a study of radiotherapy plus CTLA-4 blockade in lung cancer. Generated by immunoSEQ multiplex PCR, the TCRdb table keeps only in-frame clones and is missing some. The sample includes 50,000 to 85,000 clones, about four fifths of them seen just once. This sample comprised peripheral blood, obtained from a patient treated with radiotherapy plus ipilimumab. These receptors all stem from a human donor with non-small cell lung cancer who had a partial response to radiotherapy plus ipilimumab.

The chain combines TRBV18 with TRBJ1-1, with 9 nucleotides matching TRBD1. The junction had 7 bases not matched to a gene; V was cut back by 3 bases and J by 2 bases. The germline gives CDR1 KGHSH, CDR2 LQKENI. The CDR3 totals 16 residues. The CDR3 region has the DNA TGTGCCAGCTCACCTATAGGGGGACAGGGTAACACTGAAGCTTTCTTT. This encodes CASSPIGGQGNTEAFF.

The chain links TRBV2 to TRBJ1-1; 7 bases agree with TRBD1. The ends lost 2 bases at V and 4 bases at J; junction bases unmatched: 7. Germline V CDR1 and CDR2: SNHLY, FYNNEI. This CDR3 spans 15 amino acids. Here the CDR3 DNA reads TGTGCCAGCAGTGAAAGGGGGGCAGGGGGCACTGAAGCTTTCTTT. As protein: CASSERGAGGTEAFF.

The chain couples TRBV6-1 to TRBJ2-5; 7 positions agree with TRBD1. Matching the DNA end better, TRBJ2-7 makes the J call doubtful. The germline V gene has CDR1 MNHNS and CDR2 SASEGT. The CDR3 covers 15 residues. The CDR3 DNA follows: TGTGCCAGCAGGAGGGAAAGGACAGGAGCCTACGAGCAGTACTTC. This codes for CASRRERTGAYEQYF.

The chain uses TRBV28 and TRBJ1-2; no definite D call. Germline CDR1 MDHEN, CDR2 SYDVKM. V lost 8 bases and J lost 0, with 10 bases in between. This CDR3 has 13 residues. The CDR3: CASQAGTNYGYTF. CDR3 coding DNA: TGTGCCAGCCAGGCAGGAACTAACTATGGCTACACCTTC.

The chain has TRBV5-1 and TRBJ2-5; 8 positions agree with TRBD2. Trimming cost V 4 bases and J 1 base; bases outside gene matches: 6. The CDR3 consists of 15 residues. Looked up from germline, CDR1 is SGHRS and CDR2 is YFSETQ. The DNA of the CDR3 is TGCGCCAGCAGCCCGGGACTAGAGAGCCAAGAGACCCAGTACTTC. Residues: CASSPGLESQETQYF.

The rearrangement links TRBV2 to TRBJ2-3; 8 bases are shared with TRBD2. This CDR3 is built from 14 residues. Germline V gives CDR1 SNHLY, CDR2 FYNNEI. V lost 8 bases, J lost 0 bases, and 4 bases stayed unmatched. The DNA for the CDR3 is TGTGCCAGCCAGCGGGAGCCTAGCACAGATACGCAGTATTTT. Amino acids: CASQREPSTDTQYF.

This clone was counted once. CDR3: CASSLEDRVTEQFF. The CDR3 DNA sequence: TGTGCCAGCAGCTTGGAAGACAGGGTCACTGAGCAGTTCTTC. The chain joins TRBV5-4 to TRBJ2-1, with 7 bases lining up with TRBD1. Germline values: CDR1 SGHNT, CDR2 YYREEE (reference sequence). The V segment lost 0 bases and the J segment 9 bases; nucleotides outside the gene matches: 6. The CDR3 consists of 14 residues. The whole variable domain, filled in from reference TRBV5-4 and TRBJ2-1, reads ETGVTQSPTHLIKTRGQQVTLRCSSQSGHNTVSWYQQALGQGPQFIFQYYREEENGRGNFPPRFSGLQFPNYSSELNVNALELDDSALYLCASSLEDRVTEQFFGPGTRLTVL.

This clone has a single count. This rearrangement joins TRBV11-2 to TRBJ2-2, with a possible D match to TRBD2 (6 bases). The CDR3 is 17 residues long. Trimming took 1 base from V and 5 from J, leaving 17 bases between them. CDR1 and CDR2 from the germline V gene are SGHAT and FQNNGV. The CDR3 DNA sequence: TGTGCCAGCAGCTTAGGGGACTCCGCCCGGGTAACCGGGGAGCTGTTTTTT. Encoded protein: CASSLGDSARVTGELFF.